This TCR beta chain comes out of a study of T cell changes during pregnancy in multiple sclerosis. Assay: immunoSEQ multiplex PCR; the TCRdb copy retains only in-frame clones and omits some. The top ten clones hold about 4.5% of a sample with 40,000 to 50,000 clones, about 94% of them seen once. Trimming took off 2 bases at V and 5 bases at J, with 6 bases between the two ends. This CDR3 is built from 12 residues. CDR1 and CDR2 (germline): PRHDT, FYEKMQ (reference sequence). The sequence derives from a female donor with multiple sclerosis, enrolled in a pregnancy study. The source material was CD8+ T cells from peripheral blood mononuclear cells, sampled in the first trimester of pregnancy. The chain links TRBV13 to TRBJ1-1; no definite D call. CDR3 protein: CASSLRGTEAFF. As DNA, the CDR3 is TGTGCCAGCAGCTTACGGGGTACTGAAGCTTTCTTT.